The 20 T cell receptor beta chains below come from one sample, sequenced in a study of CD4 and CD8 cells across lung adenocarcinoma regions (dated by TCRdb to 2017 to 2018). Libraries were made using PCR. The data were produced on a HiSeq X Ten. TCRdb handled the public reads itself, with Q25 trimming in fastp and clone calling in MiXCR, and kept productive beta chains. Rows matching on CDR3 protein sequence are summarized as one entry with the most common DNA and genes. The sample has around 10,000 distinct CDR3 sequences on record, roughly 51% of them singletons. Roughly a third of the sample is taken by the ten largest. The specimen sequenced was CD8+ T cells from the margin of a lung tumor. The cell subset or site label, read with the paper, signifies: tumor margin region. Receptors originate from a male donor with lung adenocarcinoma. The CD4 and CD8 labels of this study may be unreliable.

Of note for this clonotype: The CDR3 does not close with the conserved phenylalanine or tryptophan, likely indicating a read error. The DNA is left out, because the CDR3 cannot be placed on it with certainty; the CDR3 is given as TCRdb lists it. The J gene is TRBJ2-5, the V gene TRBV6-2 or TRBV6-3; the table's D call, TRBD1, has no DNA check behind it. The CDR3 is 13 amino acids long, termini counted. Germline CDR1 is MNHEY and CDR2 is SVGEGT. The CDR3 loop reads CASSYSGQGRSYV.

This clonotype was seen at least ten times. The rearrangement uses TRBV6-1 and TRBJ1-2; 7 bases match TRBD1. Losses at the gene ends were 1 base for V and 5 bases for J; bases not matched to a gene: 4. Germline CDR1 and CDR2: MNHNS and SASEGT. The CDR3 spans 14 residues. CDR3 sequence reads: CASSEGQGWYGYTF. CDR3 bases: TGTGCCAGCAGTGAAGGACAGGGATGGTATGGCTACACCTTC.

This clonotype was counted at least ten times. This chain uses TRBV6-1 with TRBJ1-2; D ambiguous. Germline V gene lookup returns CDR1 MNHNS and CDR2 SASEGT. The V end lost 8 bases, the J end lost 3 bases, and 22 bases lay between the germline ends. This CDR3 comprises 16 residues. CDR3 sequence (DNA): TGTGCCAGCTGGATGTTTCCCATAGGCCCATACTATGGCTACACCTTC. Translated: CASWMFPIGPYYGYTF.

The V call is TRBV27, the J call TRBJ2-3, with D perhaps TRBD1 or TRBD2 (5 bases each). CDR3 length: 17 amino acids. The V end was cut by 0 bases, the J end by 11 bases, with 24 bases between. Germline V gene data show CDR1 as MNHEY and CDR2 as SMNVEV (reference sequence). The CDR3 sequence: CASSLSQAVGERDEQYF. DNA of the CDR3: TGTGCCAGCAGTTTATCCCAGGCCGTGGGGGAGAGGGATGAGCAGTATTTT.

This clonotype appeared many times. This chain links TRBV4-1 with TRBJ2-1, with D possibly being TRBD1 or TRBD2 (6 bases each). The CDR3 length is 16 residues. Germline V gives CDR1 MGHRA, CDR2 YSYEKL. Trimming pared 1 base from V and 5 bases from J, leaving 15 bases between. The CDR3 sequence is CASSQGEAGTNNEQFF. DNA for the CDR3: TGCGCCAGCAGCCAAGGTGAGGCGGGGACAAACAATGAGCAGTTCTTC.

This clonotype has only a few counts. The chain employs TRBV6-1 and TRBJ2-1; 13 bases align to TRBD2. Germline CDR1 is MNHNS and CDR2 is SASEGT. This CDR3 has 15 residues. The V and J ends lost 6 bases and 7 bases, in that order; junction bases with no gene match: 6. CDR3 DNA sequence: TGTGCCAGCAGGGACGGGACTAGCGGGAATAATGAGCAGTTCTTC. As protein: CASRDGTSGNNEQFF.

This sequence joins TRBV6-1 and TRBJ2-1; D gene ambiguous. There are 13 residues in the CDR3. V gave up 0 bases and J gave up 12 bases, with 12 bases separating them. Germline-derived CDR1 and CDR2 are MNHNS and SASEGT. For the CDR3, the DNA is TGTGCCAGCAGTGAAGCGCTCCTGAATACGCAGTTCTTC. The encoded protein is CASSEALLNTQFF.

This chain links TRBV27 with TRBJ2-3, with D unresolved. Germline CDR1 and CDR2: MNHEY and SMNVEV (reference sequence). The CDR3 contains 15 residues. V shed 2 bases and J shed 9 bases, with 18 bases lying between them. The CDR3 region has the DNA TGTGCCAGCAGTTTAAAAGCGTGGGTCAAAGACACGCAGTATTTT. Amino acids: CASSLKAWVKDTQYF.

CDR3 DNA sequence: TGTGCCAGCAGCCTCCGCGGGACTCCTAATGAAAAACTGTTTTTT. Its translation is CASSLRGTPNEKLFF. The chain carries TRBV3-1 and TRBJ1-4, with a possible D match to TRBD1 (5 bases). The ends were cut back, 4 bases at V and 3 bases at J, with 12 bases in the middle. This CDR3 has 15 amino acids. The V gene's germline CDR1 is LGHDT and CDR2 YNNKEL (reference sequence). The full variable domain, its missing parts supplied by reference TRBV3-1 and TRBJ1-4, is DTAVSQTPKYLVTQMGNDKSIKCEQNLGHDTMYWYKQDSKKFLKIMFSYNNKELIINETVPNRFSPKSPDKAHLNLHINSLELGDSAVYFCASSLRGTPNEKLFFGSGTQLSVL.

The chain is built from TRBV4-1 and TRBJ2-3; 11 bases map to TRBD1. Gene TRBJ2-5 matches the end of the DNA better, so the J call may be wrong. CDR3 length: 19 residues. Germline lookup yields CDR1 MGHRA and CDR2 YSYEKL. The CDR3 DNA reads as TGCGCCAGCAGCCAAGATCCAAGAGCCGGGACAGGGGGTTCAGAGACCCAGTACTTC. It is translated as CASSQDPRAGTGGSETQYF.

This clonotype has at least ten counts. The genes are TRBV6-5 and TRBJ1-4; a weak D match, TRBD1 (5 bases). Germline V gene lookup returns CDR1 MNHEY and CDR2 SVGAGI. The V end lost 4 bases, the J end lost 5 bases, and 11 bases lay between the germline ends. The length of the CDR3 is 14 residues. The CDR3 loop is CASSWTDKNEKLFF. Here the CDR3 DNA reads TGTGCCAGCAGTTGGACGGACAAAAATGAAAAACTGTTTTTT.

The CDR3 here is CSARDPDRGIKIDKKIQYF. CDR3 in DNA: TGCAGTGCTAGAGATCCTGACAGGGGAATCAAAATTGACAAAAAGATCCAGTACTTC. This chain joins TRBV20-1 and TRBJ2-4; TRBD1 matches at 8 bases. Germline trimming cut 0 bases from V and 13 bases from J; bases unmatched to any gene: 26. CDR1 is DFQATT, CDR2 SNEGSKA, per germline (reference sequence). The length of the CDR3 is 19 residues.

By proportion, this clonotype is medium-sized. The V call is TRBV28, the J call TRBJ2-5; D ambiguous. Trimming took 5 bases from V and 1 from J, leaving 20 bases between them. Per germline, CDR1 MDHEN and CDR2 SYDVKM. The CDR3 contains 17 residues. The CDR3 reads CASSRHSSLKSQETQYF. The CDR3 nucleotides are TGTGCCAGCAGTCGACATTCTAGTTTGAAAAGCCAAGAGACCCAGTACTTC.

The chain carries TRBV6-1 and TRBJ2-5; TRBD2 matches at 9 bases. CDR3 length: 15 residues. Germline V gives CDR1 MNHNS, CDR2 SASEGT. V lost 3 bases to trimming and J lost 0 bases; unmatched junction nucleotides: 2. The CDR3 here is CASSEVAGDQETQYF. CDR3 DNA sequence: TGTGCCAGCAGTGAGGTAGCGGGGGACCAAGAGACCCAGTACTTC.

In this sample, this clonotype turned up many times. The CDR3 DNA follows: TGTGCCTTTGGGACAGGGAAGAACACTGAAGCTTTCTTT. Encoded protein: CAFGTGKNTEAFF. This rearrangement joins TRBV6-1 to TRBJ1-1, with 9 nucleotides matching TRBD1. J was trimmed by 1 base and V by 11 bases; bases with no gene match: 5. The germline V gene has CDR1 MNHNS and CDR2 SASEGT. This CDR3 has 13 amino acids.

A few counts support this clonotype. The rearrangement joins TRBV6-5 to TRBJ2-3, with 15 positions matching TRBD2. V was pared by 0 bases and J by 9 bases, with 4 bases of the junction left unmatched. CDR1 and CDR2 (germline): MNHEY, SVGAGI. The CDR3 runs to 16 residues. Here the CDR3 DNA reads TGTGCCAGCAGTTACTCTTTCGGGACTAGCGGGGGGACGCAGTATTTT. Encoded protein: CASSYSFGTSGGTQYF.

The chain employs TRBV11-3 and TRBJ2-5; D may be TRBD2 (6 bases). TRBJ2-3 matches the DNA end more closely, so the J call is doubtful. Germline CDR1 reads SGHNT; CDR2 reads YENEEA. CDR3 length: 16 amino acids. The CDR3 DNA reads TGTGCCAGCAGCCAAGGGACTCTCCGTAGCCAAGAGACGCAGTATTTT. Its protein is CASSQGTLRSQETQYF.

The genes are TRBV28 and TRBJ2-1; no firm D call. This CDR3 has 11 residues. The V and J ends lost 4 bases and 6 bases respectively, with 4 bases between them. Germline-derived CDR1 and CDR2 are MDHEN and SYDVKM. CDR3 nucleotides: TGTGCCAGCAGTTACTTCAATGAGCAGTTCTTC. This encodes CASSYFNEQFF.

Regarding this clonotype: One base away lies a much larger clone, so this may be a sequencing read error. The chain recombines TRBV7-9 with TRBJ2-5; 11 bases are a match to TRBD1. The CDR3 consists of 16 residues. Germline V gene data show CDR1 as SEHNR and CDR2 as FQNEAQ (reference sequence). CDR3 DNA: TGTGCCAGCAGCATGTCCGGGACAGGGGGTCAAGAGACCCAGAACTTC. Its protein product is CASSMSGTGGQETQNF.

Concerning this clonotype itself: A junction end diverges from the germline sequence, so it may reflect a read error. The chain recombines TRBV27 with TRBJ2-3; 8 bases map to TRBD2. The CDR3 totals 12 residues. Per germline, CDR1 MNHEY and CDR2 SMNVEV (reference sequence). This chain's CDR3 is CASLSGEDTQYF. The CDR3 nucleotides read TGTGCCAGTCTTAGCGGGGAGGATACCCAGTACTTT.